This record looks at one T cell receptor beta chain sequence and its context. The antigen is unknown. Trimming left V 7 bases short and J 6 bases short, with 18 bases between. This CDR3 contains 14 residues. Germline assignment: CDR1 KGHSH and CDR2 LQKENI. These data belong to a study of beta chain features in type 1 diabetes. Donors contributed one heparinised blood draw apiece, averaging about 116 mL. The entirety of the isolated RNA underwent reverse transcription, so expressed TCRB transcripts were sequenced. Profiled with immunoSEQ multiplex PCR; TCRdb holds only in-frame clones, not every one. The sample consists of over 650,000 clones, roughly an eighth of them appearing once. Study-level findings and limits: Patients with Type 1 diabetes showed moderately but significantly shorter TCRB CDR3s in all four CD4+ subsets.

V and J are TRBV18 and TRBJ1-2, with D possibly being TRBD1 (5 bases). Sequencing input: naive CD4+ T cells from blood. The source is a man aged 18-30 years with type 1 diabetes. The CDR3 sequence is CASFAREMRDGYTF. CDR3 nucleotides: TGTGCCAGCTTCGCCAGGGAAATGCGTGATGGCTACACCTTC.